This T cell receptor (beta chain) was identified in a study of blood T cell repertoires in COVID-19. Study details: Acute-phase and convalescent COVID-19 samples originated in the United States, Italy and Spain. The analysed material was cDNA or gDNA that came from T cells, B-cell-depleted T cells, or PBMCs.

Trimming cost V 4 bases and J 2 bases, with 17 bases left between them. CDR1 is LGHNA, CDR2 YNFKEQ, per germline. The CDR3 covers 17 residues. In the study's own analysis: Reference gene primer amplification gave nucleated cell count estimates. Libraries were prepared by immunoSEQ multiplex PCR; TCRdb keeps only in-frame clonotypes and omits some of them. The V and J calls and the clone size are those of that table, but D and trimming were determined from the DNA. The sample has approximately 300,000 clones, roughly 83% seen once. Sequenced input: peripheral blood. This chain links TRBV4-2 with TRBJ1-4; no clear D gene. The source of this sequence is a woman aged 45 to 65 with acute or convalescent COVID-19. CDR3 nucleotide sequence: TGTGCCAGCAGCCCCCGACACCCCCTTCTTACTAATGAAAAACTGTTTTTT. Protein sequence: CASSPRHPLLTNEKLFF.